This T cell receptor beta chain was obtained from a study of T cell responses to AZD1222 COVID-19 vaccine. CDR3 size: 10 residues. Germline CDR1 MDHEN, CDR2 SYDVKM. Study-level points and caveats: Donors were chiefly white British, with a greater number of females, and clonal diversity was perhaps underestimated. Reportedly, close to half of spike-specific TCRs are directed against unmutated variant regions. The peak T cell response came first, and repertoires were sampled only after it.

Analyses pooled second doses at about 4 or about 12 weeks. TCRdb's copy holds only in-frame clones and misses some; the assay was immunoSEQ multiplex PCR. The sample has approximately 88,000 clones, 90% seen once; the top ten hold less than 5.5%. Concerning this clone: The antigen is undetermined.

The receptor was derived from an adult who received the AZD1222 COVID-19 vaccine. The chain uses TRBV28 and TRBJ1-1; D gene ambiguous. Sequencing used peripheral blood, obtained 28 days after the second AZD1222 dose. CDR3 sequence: CATSSTEAFF. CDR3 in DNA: TGTGCGACTTCAAGCACTGAAGCTTTCTTT.